The 22 T cell receptor beta chains given below trace back to one sample, sequenced in a study of blood T cell repertoires in COVID-19. Method: immunoSEQ multiplex PCR; TCRdb's copy keeps in-frame clones and lacks some. The table has over 75,000 clones, approximately 90% seen once; the top ten hold 4% to 4.5%. The sequenced sample consisted of peripheral blood. Receptor source: a human donor with COVID-19, enrolled during active disease. The donor label of this sample is uncertain.

This clone was seen more than once but under ten times. This chain links TRBV9 with TRBJ1-2; 8 nucleotides agree with TRBD1. The trim removed 1 base at V and 6 bases at J, leaving 11 bases unmatched. CDR1 SGDLS and CDR2 YYNGEE come from the germline V gene. The CDR3 loop spans 16 amino acids. CDR3 region: CASSVNPGTGQNGYTF. The CDR3 DNA reads TGTGCCAGCAGCGTAAACCCCGGGACAGGCCAAAATGGCTACACCTTC.

The chain carries TRBV6-5 and TRBJ2-7, with 10 bases that match TRBD1. Unmatched junction bases numbered 6, after V lost 6 bases and J lost 4 bases. Germline CDR1 is MNHEY and CDR2 is SVGAGI. This CDR3 contains 14 residues. For the CDR3, the DNA is TGTGCCAGCAGACTCGGACAGGGGGTTTACGAGCAGTACTTC. Its translation is CASRLGQGVYEQYF.

The chain is built from TRBV10-1 and TRBJ1-2, with TRBD1 identical over 12 bases. This CDR3 has 16 amino acids. CDR1 is WNHNN and CDR2 is SYGVQD in the germline V gene (reference sequence). Trimming took 6 bases from V and 1 from J; bases not matched to a gene: 6. CDR3: CASSPGTGGDNYGYTF. The CDR3 nucleotides read TGCGCCAGCAGCCCCGGGACAGGGGGCGATAACTATGGCTACACCTTC.

The chain links TRBV4-2 to TRBJ2-2, with D uncertain. With 2 bases removed from V and 4 bases from J, the gap between germline ends came to 5 bases. The CDR3 is 13 amino acids. From germline, CDR1 is LGHNA and CDR2 YNFKEQ. This CDR3 reads CASSQISTGELFF. The CDR3 nucleotides read TGTGCCAGCAGCCAAATCAGCACCGGGGAGCTGTTTTTT.

This chain links TRBV9 with TRBJ1-6; tentatively, D is TRBD1 (6 bases). The germline V gene encodes CDR1 SGDLS and CDR2 YYNGEE. V was clipped by 1 base and J by 9 bases, with 8 bases between them. This CDR3 contains 13 residues. The CDR3 sequence: CASSVSGVSPLHF. In DNA, the CDR3 is TGTGCCAGCAGCGTATCAGGGGTTTCACCCCTCCACTTT.

Only a few counts were recorded for this clone. The CDR3 nucleotides read TGTGCCAGTAGTATGGAAGGCCTTAGCCTTCAGCCCCAGCATTTT. Protein sequence: CASSMEGLSLQPQHF. The chain joins TRBV19 to TRBJ1-5; D gene ambiguous. V was shortened by 3 bases and J by 6 bases, with 15 bases between the two germline ends. The CDR3 covers 15 residues. Germline CDR1 and CDR2: LNHDA and SQIVND (reference sequence).

The rearrangement uses TRBV30 and TRBJ1-3; the match to TRBD1 covers 8 bases. CDR3 length: 16 residues. V trimming: 3 bases; J trimming: 0 bases; junction bases outside the gene matches: 7. In germline, CDR1 is GTSNPN, CDR2 SVGIG (reference sequence). The CDR3 DNA follows: TGTGCCTGGAGCGCCCCCGGGACAGGCTCTGGAAACACCATATATTTT. It codes for CAWSAPGTGSGNTIYF.

The chain employs TRBV13 and TRBJ2-5; the match to TRBD2 covers 16 bases. This CDR3 has 18 residues. Germline loops: CDR1 PRHDT, CDR2 FYEKMQ (reference sequence). V was pared by 4 bases and J by 1 base, with 6 bases of the junction left unmatched. CDR3 region: CASSSPGLAGGRQETQYF. The CDR3 bases are TGTGCCAGCAGCTCGCCGGGACTAGCGGGGGGGCGCCAAGAGACCCAGTACTTC. The entire variable domain, with the rest obtained from reference TRBV13 and TRBJ2-5, is as follows: AAGVIQSPRHLIKEKRETATLKCYPIPRHDTVYWYQQGPGQDPQFLISFYEKMQSDKGSIPDRFSAQQFSDYHSELNMSSLELGDSALYFCASSSPGLAGGRQETQYFGPGTRLLVL.

The rearrangement uses TRBV7-3 and TRBJ2-1; weak D call: TRBD1 (6 bases). With 2 bases removed from V and 6 bases from J, the gap between germline ends came to 11 bases. Germline CDR1 SGHTA, CDR2 FQGTGA. The CDR3 has 14 residues. The CDR3 coding sequence is TGTGCCAGCAGCTTAGGTTCCAGGGGCAATGAGCAGTTCTTC. This codes for CASSLGSRGNEQFF.

CDR3 sequence reads: CASSQGSRPGETQYF. CDR3 DNA: TGTGCCAGCAGCCAAGGGAGTCGGCCTGGGGAGACCCAGTACTTC. The V gene is TRBV3-1 (or the pseudogene TRBV3-2), the J gene TRBJ2-5; D call uncertain. Germline V gene sequence: CDR1 LGHDT, CDR2 YNNKEL (reference sequence). Trimming removed 1 base at V and 5 bases at J, with 14 bases between. This CDR3 has 15 amino acids.

The chain links TRBV6-2 or TRBV6-3 to TRBJ2-6; D is unresolved. Germline V CDR1 and CDR2: MNHEY, SVGEGT. The CDR3 consists of 17 residues. Trimming took off 2 bases at V and 0 bases at J, with 11 bases between the two ends. CDR3 loop: CASSYPLSGSGANVLTF. In DNA form, the CDR3 reads TGTGCCAGCAGTTACCCCCTGTCGGGCTCTGGGGCCAACGTCCTGACTTTC.

This clone has just one count. The V gene is TRBV7-9, the J gene TRBJ1-5, with 7 bases that match TRBD1. The germline V gene encodes CDR1 SEHNR and CDR2 FQNEAQ (reference sequence). V lost 4 bases and J lost 1; bases outside the gene matches: 1. There are 14 residues in the CDR3. The CDR3 DNA is TGTGCCAGCAGCTCGACAGGGAGCAATCAGCCCCAGCATTTT. Translated: CASSSTGSNQPQHF.

The CDR3 DNA reads TGTGCCAGCAGTCTCTTCGGACAGGCCGAGTATGGCTACACCTTC. Amino acid sequence: CASSLFGQAEYGYTF. The gene calls are TRBV6-5 and TRBJ1-2, with 7 bases identical to TRBD1. Germline V gene sequence: CDR1 MNHEY, CDR2 SVGAGI. The V gene end was trimmed by 5 bases and the J gene end by 5 bases; junction bases not matched to a gene: 11. The CDR3 is made up of 15 amino acids.

V usage is TRBV28 and J usage is TRBJ2-7; the D is unclear. The CDR3 spans 11 residues. V was cut by 5 bases and J by 6 bases, with 8 bases left in between. The germline CDR1 and CDR2 sequences are MDHEN and SYDVKM. The CDR3 region has the DNA TGTGCCAGCAGTGCGCCTAGCGAGCAGTACTTC. This sequence encodes CASSAPSEQYF.

Written as DNA, the CDR3 is TGTGCCAGCAGCCAAGATCTTAACAATGAGCAGTTCTTC. As protein: CASSQDLNNEQFF. The chain recombines TRBV3-1 (or the pseudogene TRBV3-2) with TRBJ2-1, with D unresolved. Trimming removed 0 bases at V and 5 bases at J, with 5 bases between. This CDR3 comprises 13 residues. The V gene's germline CDR1 is LGHDT and CDR2 YNNKEL (reference sequence).

This chain connects TRBV5-1 to TRBJ2-1; TRBD2 might be the D (6 bases). The CDR3 extends over 13 amino acids. Germline assignment: CDR1 SGHRS and CDR2 YFSETQ. The ends were cut back, 5 bases at V and 8 bases at J, with 14 bases in the middle. The CDR3 spells CASSIGRGDEQFF. CDR3 bases: TGCGCCAGCAGTATTGGACGCGGGGATGAGCAGTTCTTC.

This clone was picked up one time. The V and J genes are TRBV11-3 and TRBJ2-2; D unresolved. This CDR3 has 13 residues. V was cut by 2 bases and J by 7 bases, with 8 bases left in between. CDR1 is SGHNT and CDR2 is YENEEA in the germline V gene. CDR3 sequence: CASSLHQDGELFF. In DNA, the CDR3 is TGTGCCAGCAGCTTACATCAGGACGGGGAGCTGTTTTTT. Combining the CDR3 with reference TRBV11-3 and TRBJ2-2 gives the whole variable domain EAGVVQSPRYKIIEKKQPVAFWCNPISGHNTLYWYLQNLGQGPELLIRYENEEAVDDSQLPKDRFSAERLKGVDSTLKIQPAELGDSAVYLCASSLHQDGELFFGEGSRLTVL.

CDR3 amino acids: CASSRAVQYF. The DNA of the CDR3 is TGTGCCAGCAGCCGGGCTGTGCAGTACTTC. The genes are TRBV14 and TRBJ2-7; no reliable D call. The CDR3 loop spans 10 amino acids. The germline V and J ends were trimmed by 4 bases and 9 bases, with 7 bases remaining between them. Germline V CDR1 and CDR2: SGHDN, FVKESK.

This chain connects TRBV11-2 to TRBJ2-5; perhaps TRBD2 as D (6 bases). The germline V gene encodes CDR1 SGHAT and CDR2 FQNNGV. The ends were cut back, 6 bases at V and 0 bases at J, with 11 bases in the middle. The CDR3 is 14 amino acids. DNA for the CDR3: TGTGCCAGCAGTTACCGGGACTACCAAGAGACCCAGTACTTC. Protein sequence: CASSYRDYQETQYF.

This sequence joins TRBV7-3 and TRBJ2-3; 10 nucleotides match TRBD1. From germline, CDR1 is SGHTA and CDR2 FQGTGA. J gave up 5 bases and V 0 bases, and 2 bases lay outside the gene matches. CDR3 length: 15 residues. CDR3 in amino acids: CASSLTGQGGDTQYF. CDR3 coding DNA: TGTGCCAGCAGCTTAACCGGACAGGGGGGAGATACGCAGTATTTT.

This clone was seen just once. V usage is TRBV10-3 and J usage is TRBJ2-1, with 8 nucleotides matching TRBD2. V lost 0 bases, J lost 7 bases, and 5 bases stayed unmatched. The CDR3 spans 15 residues. CDR1 is ENHRY and CDR2 is SYGVKD in the germline V gene. The CDR3 loop reads CAISESSRGGNEQFF. CDR3 DNA: TGTGCCATCAGTGAGTCGAGCCGGGGGGGGAATGAGCAGTTCTTC.

The V call is TRBV5-1, the J call TRBJ2-3, with D perhaps matching TRBD2 (5 bases). The CDR3 runs to 14 residues. The germline V gene encodes CDR1 SGHRS and CDR2 YFSETQ. Trimming took 2 bases from V and 5 from J, leaving 12 bases between them. The CDR3 coding sequence is TGCGCCAGCAGCTTACCGGGATCACAAGATACGCAGTATTTT. Translating gives CASSLPGSQDTQYF.